This TCR beta chain was identified during a study of control samples from healthy donors and cancer patients. This CDR3 contains 15 residues. CDR1 and CDR2 (germline): MDHEN, SYDVKM. V lost 4 bases and J lost 2; bases outside the gene matches: 4. This table comes from immunoSEQ multiplex PCR, and its TCRdb copy is limited to in-frame clones, with some not included. This sample yields fewer than 200,000 clones, of which around 90% are seen a single time; about 1.4% belongs to the top ten. What was sequenced was blood. This receptor was obtained from a woman aged 50 to 60 in good health. The chain carries TRBV28 and TRBJ2-3; 9 bases line up with TRBD2. CDR3 in amino acids: CASSSRLAVTDTQYF. The CDR3 DNA is TGTGCCAGCAGTTCCAGACTAGCGGTCACAGATACGCAGTATTTT. The full variable domain, rest sourced from reference TRBV28 and TRBJ2-3, is DVKVTQSSRYLVKRTGEKVFLECVQDMDHENMFWYRQDPGLGLRLIYFSYDVKMKEKGDIPEGYSVSREKKERFSLILESASTNQTSMYLCASSSRLAVTDTQYFGPGTRLTVL.